This TCR beta chain was sequenced during a study of cytomegalovirus exposure and HLA in healthy donors. On the study more broadly: HLA-typed donors were the source of approximately 86 million unique TCRs held in an early data release.

General study points: Segments of the TCR beta V type were, in most cases, productive about 90% or about 30% of the time in an earlier analysis.

Primers included in the PCR were 60 Vbeta and 13 Jbeta primers. The protocol was immunoSEQ multiplex PCR, while the TCRdb copy is restricted to in-frame clones and leaves out a portion. The data show 95,000 to 150,000 clones, 65% to 80% seen once. On this clone itself: What it binds is not known.

The V and J ends lost 5 bases and 0 bases respectively, with 12 bases between them. The CDR3 extends over 15 amino acids. CDR1 and CDR2 from the germline V gene are SGHRS and YFSETQ. It was healthy bone marrow donors who served as donors. Sequenced input: PBMCs. The TCR originated in a human donor in good health. V and J are TRBV5-1 and TRBJ1-3; tentatively, D is TRBD1 (5 bases). CDR3 loop: CASRLTVGSGNTIYF. The CDR3 bases are TGCGCCAGCAGGTTGACAGTCGGCTCTGGAAACACCATATATTTT.